This TCR beta chain came from a study of blood T cell repertoires in COVID-19. Measured with immunoSEQ multiplex PCR; TCRdb has only the in-frame clones, and not every one. The repertoire includes approximately 200,000 clones, around four fifths of them detected once, and 10% to 15% sits in the top ten. Participants, roughly 18 to 90 years old, spanned around 26 US areas. The CDR3 is 18 amino acids. Germline loops: CDR1 SGHTA, CDR2 FQGNSA. Trimming at V came to 1 base and at J to 6 bases, leaving 13 bases not matched to a gene. This chain uses TRBV7-2 with TRBJ2-3, with 10 bases fitting TRBD2. The clonotype originates from a man aged 40-50 years who had recovered from COVID-19. The sequenced sample was PBMCs or T cells enriched from blood (not recorded which). CDR3 residues: CASSLVVALLAGADTQYF. In nucleotides, the CDR3 is TGTGCCAGCAGCTTAGTAGTCGCACTTCTAGCGGGAGCGGATACGCAGTATTTT.